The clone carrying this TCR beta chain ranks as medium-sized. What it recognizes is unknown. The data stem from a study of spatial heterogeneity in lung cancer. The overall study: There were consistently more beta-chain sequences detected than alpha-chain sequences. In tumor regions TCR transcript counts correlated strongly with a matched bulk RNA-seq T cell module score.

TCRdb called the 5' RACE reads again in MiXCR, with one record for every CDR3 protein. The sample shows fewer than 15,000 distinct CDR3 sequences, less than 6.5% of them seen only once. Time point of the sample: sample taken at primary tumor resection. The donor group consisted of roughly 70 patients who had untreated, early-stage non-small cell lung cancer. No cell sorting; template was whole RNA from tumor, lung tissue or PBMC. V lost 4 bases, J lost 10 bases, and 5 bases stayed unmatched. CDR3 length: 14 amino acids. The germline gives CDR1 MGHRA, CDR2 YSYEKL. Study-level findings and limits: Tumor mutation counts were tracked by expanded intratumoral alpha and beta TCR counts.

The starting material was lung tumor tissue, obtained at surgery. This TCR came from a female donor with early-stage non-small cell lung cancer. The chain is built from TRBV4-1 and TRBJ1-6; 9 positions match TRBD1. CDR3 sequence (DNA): TGCGCCAGCAGCCGGACAGGGGTCGGGTCACCCCTCCACTTT. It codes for CASSRTGVGSPLHF.